This record covers a single T cell receptor (beta chain). Some clones are missing from TCRdb's copy, which holds only in-frame ones; the method was immunoSEQ multiplex PCR. This sample's table has 150,000 or so clones. The CDR3 covers 14 residues. CDR1 KGHDR and CDR2 SFDVKD come from the germline V gene. V lost 4 bases, J lost 8 bases, and 8 bases stayed unmatched. The data derive from a study of T cell responses to AZD1222 COVID-19 vaccine. The V gene is TRBV24-1, the J gene TRBJ1-2; 8 bases are shared with TRBD1. Sequencing was performed on peripheral blood. This clonotype was obtained from an adult in good health. CDR3 nucleotides: TGTGCCACCAGTGACCTTGGACAGGGTGAGGGCTACACCTTC. This sequence encodes CATSDLGQGEGYTF.